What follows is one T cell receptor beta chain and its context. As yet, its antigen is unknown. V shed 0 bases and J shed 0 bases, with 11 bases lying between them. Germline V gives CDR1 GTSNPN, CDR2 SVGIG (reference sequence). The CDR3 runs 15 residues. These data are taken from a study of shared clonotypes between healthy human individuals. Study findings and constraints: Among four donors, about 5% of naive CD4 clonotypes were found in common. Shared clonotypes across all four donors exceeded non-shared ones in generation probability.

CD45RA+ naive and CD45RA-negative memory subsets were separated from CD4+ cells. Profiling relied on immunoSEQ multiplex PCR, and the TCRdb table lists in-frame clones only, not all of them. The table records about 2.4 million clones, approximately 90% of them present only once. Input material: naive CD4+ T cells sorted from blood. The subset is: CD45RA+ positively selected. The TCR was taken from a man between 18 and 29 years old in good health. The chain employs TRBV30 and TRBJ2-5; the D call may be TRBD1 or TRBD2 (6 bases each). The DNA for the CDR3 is TGTGCCTGGAGTGTAGGGGGGAGGTACCAAGAGACCCAGTACTTC. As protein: CAWSVGGRYQETQYF.